This TCR beta chain was identified in a study of OX40 agonist ivuxolimab in advanced cancers. The overall study: With a range of roughly 20 to 85, age averaged roughly 60 years, and around 83% were male.

The ends were cut back, 3 bases at V and 6 bases at J, with 15 bases in the middle. The CDR3 is 14 residues long. Germline V gene sequence: CDR1 SGHTA, CDR2 FQGNSA. Blood specimens came from baseline, cycle 4 day 1, and cycle 7 day 1. With regard to this clone: The antigen remains unidentified.

Study-level findings and limits: Normalized expansion of T-cell clones was also low for some nonresponders.

Profiled with immunoSEQ multiplex PCR; TCRdb holds only in-frame clones, not every one. This sample carries under 50,000 clones, more than 75% of them seen once, and the ten largest clones take around 14%. The chain carries TRBV7-2 and TRBJ2-7; tentatively, D is TRBD1 (5 bases). Material: CD4+ or CD8+ T cells sorted from blood, obtained in a trial of the OX40 agonist ivuxolimab. The receptor was derived from an adult with an advanced solid tumor such as melanoma, head and neck, liver or kidney cancer. This chain's CDR3 is CASSFIGEIREQYF. The CDR3, as DNA: TGTGCCAGCAGCTTTATAGGGGAAATTCGCGAGCAGTACTTC. The complete variable domain, with remaining parts taken from reference TRBV7-2 and TRBJ2-7, reads GAGVSQSPSNKVTEKGKDVELRCDPISGHTALYWYRQSLGQGLEFLIYFQGNSAPDKSGLPSDRFSAERTGGSVSTLTIQRTQQEDSAVYLCASSFIGEIREQYFGPGTRLTVT.